These T cell receptor beta chains were read from a single sample in a study of CD4 T cells in relation to SARS-CoV-2 and coronaviruses. The repertoire was sequenced with immunoSEQ multiplex PCR; TCRdb's copy has only in-frame clones and lacks some. This table has around 15,000 clones, 82% appearing once. Antigens of these TCRs are unknown. The sequencing sample was made of CD4+ T cells from PBMCs, cultured in vitro. These receptors all come from a human donor in good health. Each CDR3 is given with its conserved first and last residue. A D gene is named only where the DNA matches it firmly. The size entry is marked missing in some rows and otherwise reads once, few, many or a size class.

TRBV7-8	-	TRBJ2-7	-	TGTGCCAGCAGCTTAACCACCGGGGTGACCTACGAGCAGTACTTC	CASSLTTGVTYEQYF
TRBV15	-	TRBJ2-3	TRBD2	TGTGCCACCAGCAGAGGGCAGCGGGAGGCAGATACGCAGTATTTT	CATSRGQREADTQYF
TRBV19	-	TRBJ1-1	-	TGTGCCAGTAGTATAGATGGTGGGGGATCAGCTTTCTTT	CASSIDGGGSAFF
TRBV7-2	-	TRBJ1-2	-	TGTGCCAGCAGCTTAGCGTCAGGGGCTAACTATGGCTACACCTTC	CASSLASGANYGYTF
TRBV18	-	TRBJ1-5	TRBD1	TGTGCCAGCTCCCTCACAGGGGATCAGCCCCAGCATTTT	CASSLTGDQPQHF
TRBV5-4	-	TRBJ2-7	-	TGTGCCAGCAGCTTGGACGGGACGGGCGAGCAGTACTTC	CASSLDGTGEQYF
TRBV27	-	TRBJ2-3	TRBD2	TGTGCCAGCATGGGACTAGCAAGAGATACGCAGTATTTT	CASMGLARDTQYF
TRBV7-2	-	TRBJ2-7	-	TGTGCCAGCAGCTTAGAGAGTCGCGGGACCTACGAGCAGTACTTC	CASSLESRGTYEQYF
TRBV6-2/TRBV6-3	-	TRBJ2-7	TRBD1	TGTGCCAGCAGTTACCCGAGACAGGGTTCCTACGAGCAGTACTTC	CASSYPRQGSYEQYF
TRBV7-2	-	TRBJ2-1	TRBD2	TGTGCCAGCGGGCCGGGACTAGCGGTATACAATGAGCAGTTCTTC	CASGPGLAVYNEQFF
TRBV21-1	-	TRBJ2-1	-	TGTGCCAGCAGCGTACGTCGGGACAGGGAACGTGGTGAGCAGTTCTTC	CASSVRRDRERGEQFF
TRBV14	-	TRBJ1-2	-	TGTGCCAGCAGCCCACGGCGGATAGGGGCGCGACATGGCTACACCTTC	CASSPRRIGARHGYTF
TRBV7-3	-	TRBJ2-1	-	TGTGCCAGCAGCCAACTGCCCTTGGGAGCTACCCCGCTCAATGAGCAGTTCTTC	CASSQLPLGATPLNEQFF
TRBV28	-	TRBJ1-3	-	TGTGCCAGCAGTTTAGTAGGTGATCCTGGAAACACCATATATTTT	CASSLVGDPGNTIYF
TRBV10-3	-	TRBJ2-7	-	TGTGCCATCAAGGGGACCGAGGGGAACGAGCAGTACTTC	CAIKGTEGNEQYF
TRBV30	-	TRBJ1-3	-	TGTGCCTGGGGTACGACTGGAAACACCATATATTTT	CAWGTTGNTIYF
TRBV3-1/TRBV3-2	few	TRBJ1-6	-	TGTGCCAGCAGCCAAACTTGGGCGAGTCCCCTCCACTTT	CASSQTWASPLHF
TRBV7-3	-	TRBJ1-5	TRBD1	TGTGCCAGCAGGCCCGGACAGGGGGCTTTTCAGCCCCAGCATTTT	CASRPGQGAFQPQHF
TRBV6-2/TRBV6-3	-	TRBJ1-1	TRBD1	TGTGCCAGCAGTAAAGGGGACAGCCCAGAAGCTTTCTTT	CASSKGDSPEAFF
TRBV7-6	-	TRBJ2-6	-	TGTGCCAGCAGCTTCGGGGACACCTCTGGGGCCAACGTCCTGACTTTC	CASSFGDTSGANVLTF
TRBV11-3	-	TRBJ2-5	-	TGTGCCAGCAGCTTAGGGCCCACAGGGCTAGAGACCCAGTACTTC	CASSLGPTGLETQYF
TRBV5-1	-	TRBJ2-5	-	TGCGCCAGCAGCCTGCGGGACGGGGTGGGGAGAGAGACCCAGTACTTC	CASSLRDGVGRETQYF
TRBV6-2/TRBV6-3	-	TRBJ2-3	-	TGTGCCAGCAGTCCGACAGGTTGGGGTGCAGATACGCAGTATTTT	CASSPTGWGADTQYF
TRBV7-9	-	TRBJ1-6	-	TGTGCCAGCAGCTTAGAGGGGTCTTCACCCCTCCACTTT	CASSLEGSSPLHF
TRBV10-3	-	TRBJ1-2	TRBD1	TGTGCCATCAGAGACAGGGGGTACGGCTACACCTTC	CAIRDRGYGYTF